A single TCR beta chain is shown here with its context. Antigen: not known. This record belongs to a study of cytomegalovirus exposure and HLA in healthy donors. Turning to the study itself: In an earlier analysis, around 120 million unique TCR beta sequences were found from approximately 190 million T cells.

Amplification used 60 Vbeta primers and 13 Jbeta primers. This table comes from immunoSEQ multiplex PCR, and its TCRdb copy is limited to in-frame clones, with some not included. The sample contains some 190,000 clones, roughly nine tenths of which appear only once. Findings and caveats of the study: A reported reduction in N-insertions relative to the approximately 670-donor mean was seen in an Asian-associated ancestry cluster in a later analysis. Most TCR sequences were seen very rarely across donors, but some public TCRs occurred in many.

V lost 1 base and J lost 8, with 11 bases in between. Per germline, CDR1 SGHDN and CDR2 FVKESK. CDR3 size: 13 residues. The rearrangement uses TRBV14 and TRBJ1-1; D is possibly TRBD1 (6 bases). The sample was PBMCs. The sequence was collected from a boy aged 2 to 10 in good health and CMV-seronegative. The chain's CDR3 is CASSQVRGGEAFF. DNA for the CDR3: TGTGCCAGCAGCCAAGTGAGGGGGGGGGAAGCTTTCTTT. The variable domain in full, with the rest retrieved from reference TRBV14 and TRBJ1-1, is EAGVTQFPSHSVIEKGQTVTLRCDPISGHDNLYWYRRVMGKEIKFLLHFVKESKQDESGMPNNRFLAERTGGTYSTLKVQPAELEDSGVYFCASSQVRGGEAFFGQGTRLTVV.